This T cell receptor beta chain was captured by sequencing in a study of control samples from healthy donors and cancer patients. The CDR3 runs to 11 residues. V lost 3 bases to trimming and J lost 10 bases, with 8 bases between them. Germline V gene data show CDR1 as LGHDT and CDR2 as YNNKEL (reference sequence). TCRdb keeps only in-frame clones here, not all; method: immunoSEQ multiplex PCR. Here the sample spans roughly 18,000 clones, 80% to 85% being singletons. J is TRBJ2-3 and V is TRBV3-1 (or the pseudogene TRBV3-2); a possible D gene is TRBD2 (6 bases). This TCR came from a woman in her sixties or seventies with lung cancer. Sequenced sample: PBMCs. The CDR3 is CASSQGGAQYF. In DNA form, the CDR3 reads TGTGCCAGCAGCCAGGGAGGTGCGCAGTATTTT.